These 9 T cell receptor beta chains were all obtained from the same sample, sequenced in a study of human T cells and chemical hapten exposure. From the RACE reads, TCRdb called clonotypes with MiXCR, one entry per CDR3 protein. Of around 380,000 distinct CDR3 sequences listed, approximately 5.1% are singletons. Time point of the sample: patch test 1, 2 weeks after DPC sensitization. Treatment indicated: therapeutic diphenylcyclopropenone sensitization with weekly scalp DPC. The source was whole blood, collected in connection with sensitization to the hapten diphenylcyclopropenone (DPC). The receptors originated from a woman between 50 and 59 years old with alopecia areata. Some clones in this sample may be carry-over from other donors' samples.

The chain links TRBV21-1 to TRBJ1-1; the tabulated D call, TRBD1, remains unverified against the DNA. TRBV21-1 is tagged as a pseudogene. There are 20 residues in the CDR3. DNA of the CDR3: TGTGCCAGCAGCAGAATTCCCCCGCCGGGCGGGGACAGGATGAACACTGAAGCTTTCTTT. Translating gives CASSRIPPPGGDRMNTEAFF.

This clonotype was seen at least ten times. The chain is built from TRBV6-6 and TRBJ1-5; 9 bases align to TRBD1. V shed 6 bases, J shed 9 bases, and the junction held 15 bases outside the gene matches. The CDR3 has 16 amino acids. CDR1 MNHNY and CDR2 SVGAGI come from the germline V gene (reference sequence). This CDR3 reads CASSPGQGISGRPQHF. CDR3 DNA sequence: TGTGCCAGCAGCCCCGGACAGGGGATTAGCGGAAGGCCCCAGCATTTT.

Ten or more counts support this clonotype. The CDR3 spells CASSSRTGDEKLFF. Here the CDR3 DNA reads TGCGCCAGCAGCTCGAGGACGGGGGACGAAAAACTGTTTTTT. The chain has TRBV5-1 and TRBJ1-4, with D tentatively TRBD1 (5 bases). Germline-derived CDR1 and CDR2 are SGHRS and YFSETQ. The CDR3 extends over 14 amino acids. V lost 3 bases, J lost 8 bases, and 14 bases lay in between.

This rearrangement joins TRBV20-1 to TRBJ2-3; 14 nucleotides match TRBD2. V trimming: 4 bases; J trimming: 0 bases; junction bases outside the gene matches: 12. Germline CDR1 DFQATT, CDR2 SNEGSKA (reference sequence). This CDR3 comprises 19 residues. CDR3 coding DNA: TGCAGTGCTATACCAGGACTAGCGGGAGGATTTAGTAGCACAGATACGCAGTATTTT. Protein sequence: CSAIPGLAGGFSSTDTQYF.

The chain carries TRBV20-1 and TRBJ2-5; the match to TRBD2 covers 7 bases. The ends lost 3 bases at V and 5 bases at J; junction bases unmatched: 15. The CDR3 has 16 amino acids. The germline gives CDR1 DFQATT, CDR2 SNEGSKA (reference sequence). The CDR3 bases are TGCAGTGCTAGCGTCACCGGGACTAATGCGCGTGAGACCCAGTACTTC. It codes for CSASVTGTNARETQYF.

The chain joins TRBV4-1 to TRBJ1-5; no reliable D call. Germline lookup yields CDR1 MGHRA and CDR2 YSYEKL. Trimming took 4 bases from V and 0 from J, leaving 19 bases between them. The CDR3 consists of 18 residues. In DNA form, the CDR3 reads TGCGCCAGCAGCCTCGGAGTTGTGGGGATTAGTAGCAATCAGCCCCAGCATTTT. This codes for CASSLGVVGISSNQPQHF.

This clonotype was counted ten times or more. The genes are TRBV9 and TRBJ2-2; 11 bases agree with TRBD2. The trim removed 1 base at V and 5 bases at J, leaving 10 bases unmatched. The CDR3 is 18 amino acids. In germline, CDR1 is SGDLS, CDR2 YYNGEE. The CDR3 nucleotides are TGTGCCAGCAGCGTACCAATCTTAGCGGGAGGGCAAACCGGGGAGCTGTTTTTT. Protein product: CASSVPILAGGQTGELFF.

Many counts were recorded for this clonotype. This sequence joins TRBV20-1 and TRBJ2-3, with TRBD2 matching over 10 bases. V dropped 3 bases and J dropped 2; count of bases not matched to a gene: 11. The CDR3 consists of 17 residues. Germline assignment: CDR1 DFQATT and CDR2 SNEGSKA (reference sequence). CDR3 region: CSASSSSGGRTTDTQYF. The CDR3 DNA reads TGCAGTGCTAGTAGCTCTAGCGGGGGCCGGACCACAGATACGCAGTATTTT.

The CDR3 sequence is CASSDWTSGQFF. For the CDR3, the DNA is TGTGCCAGCAGTGATTGGACTAGCGGGCAGTTCTTC. The V call is TRBV2, the J call TRBJ2-1; 10 bases agree with TRBD2. CDR3 length: 12 amino acids. V was pared by 3 bases and J by 12 bases, with 2 bases of the junction left unmatched. Germline assignment: CDR1 SNHLY and CDR2 FYNNEI.